The present entry profiles one TCR beta chain with its context. Its antigen is unidentified. The sample originates from a study of T cell responses to AZD1222 COVID-19 vaccine. General study points: Seropositive AZD1222 recipients at baseline numbered only 5 to 7. Epitopes outside B.1.351 and B.1.1.7 mutated regions reportedly drew nearly half of spike TCRs. White British donors predominated, females outnumbered males, and clonal diversity was possibly underestimated. Regions 160-218 and 743-854 dominated among vaccine-associated CD4 TCRs spanning spike.

With 4 bases removed from V and 13 bases from J, the gap between germline ends came to 19 bases. This CDR3 has 14 amino acids. Germline values: CDR1 LGHDT, CDR2 YNNKEL (reference sequence). Some clones are missing from TCRdb's copy, which holds only in-frame ones; the method was immunoSEQ multiplex PCR. The table shows approximately 100,000 clones, with nearly 90% occurring only once. The sample consisted of peripheral blood, taken on day 0 of MenACWY control vaccination. The source of this sequence is an adult in good health. The chain joins TRBV3-1 (or the pseudogene TRBV3-2) to TRBJ1-4, with D possibly being TRBD1 (5 bases). The CDR3 loop is CASSRAGRPGGLFF. The DNA for the CDR3 is TGTGCCAGCAGCCGTGCAGGGAGACCCGGGGGACTGTTTTTT.